Listed here are 3 T cell receptor beta chains from one sample, sequenced in a study of T cells in Graves' hyperthyroidism and ophthalmopathy. What was amplified from RNA transcripts were TCR beta CDR3 regions. RT-PCR in the first round (using the HTBI primer set) targeted the TCR CDR3. TCRdb re-analysed the multiplex PCR reads in MiXCR, keeping a single row per CDR3 protein. The sample lists about 540,000 distinct CDR3 sequences, about 45% occurring once. Sequenced: peripheral blood or thyroid tissue (not recorded which). All receptors come from a woman aged 18-35 years with Graves' hyperthyroidism.

The chain has TRBV24-1 and TRBJ1-5, with TRBD1 matching over 11 bases. Looked up from germline, CDR1 is KGHDR and CDR2 is SFDVKD. The CDR3 runs 13 residues. The V gene end was trimmed by 4 bases and the J gene end by 13 bases; junction bases not matched to a gene: 5. The CDR3 DNA reads TGTGCCACCAGTGAGGGGACAGGGGGAGAACAGCATTTT. Protein sequence: CATSEGTGGEQHF.

The rearrangement links TRBV19 to TRBJ1-1; perhaps TRBD1 as D (5 bases). The V and J ends lost 6 bases and 4 bases respectively, with 15 bases between them. The CDR3 length is 14 residues. CDR1 LNHDA and CDR2 SQIVND come from the germline V gene (reference sequence). For the CDR3, the DNA is TGTGCCAGTAGGCCGGGACGTTGGGGCACTGAAGCTTTCTTT. Translating it yields CASRPGRWGTEAFF.

The rearrangement joins TRBV24-1 to TRBJ2-7; no definite D call. Germline V CDR1 and CDR2: KGHDR, SFDVKD. Trimming removed 3 bases at V and 2 bases at J, with 10 bases between. This CDR3 has 14 amino acids. In DNA form, the CDR3 reads TGTGCCACCAGTGATACGGCAGATACCTACGAGCAGTACTTC. Amino acids: CATSDTADTYEQYF.